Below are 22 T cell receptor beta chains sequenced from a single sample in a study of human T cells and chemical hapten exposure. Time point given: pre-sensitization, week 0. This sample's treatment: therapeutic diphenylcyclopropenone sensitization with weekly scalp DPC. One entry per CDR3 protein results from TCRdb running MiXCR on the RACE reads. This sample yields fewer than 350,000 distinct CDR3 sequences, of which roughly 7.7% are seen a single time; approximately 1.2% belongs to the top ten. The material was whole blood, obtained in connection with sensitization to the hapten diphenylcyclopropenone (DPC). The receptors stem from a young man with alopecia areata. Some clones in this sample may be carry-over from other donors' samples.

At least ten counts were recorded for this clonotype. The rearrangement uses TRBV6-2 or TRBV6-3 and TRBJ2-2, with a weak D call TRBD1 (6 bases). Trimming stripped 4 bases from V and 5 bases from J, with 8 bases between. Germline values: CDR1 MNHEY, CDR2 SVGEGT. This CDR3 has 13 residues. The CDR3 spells CASSFQGTGELFF. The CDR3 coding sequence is TGTGCCAGCAGTTTCCAGGGGACCGGGGAGCTGTTTTTT.

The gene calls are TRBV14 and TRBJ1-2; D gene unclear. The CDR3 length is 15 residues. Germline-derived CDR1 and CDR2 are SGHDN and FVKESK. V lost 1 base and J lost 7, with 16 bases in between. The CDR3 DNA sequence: TGTGCCAGCAGCCAAGTAGGCGGGCAAGAGATTGGCTACACCTTC. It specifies CASSQVGGQEIGYTF.

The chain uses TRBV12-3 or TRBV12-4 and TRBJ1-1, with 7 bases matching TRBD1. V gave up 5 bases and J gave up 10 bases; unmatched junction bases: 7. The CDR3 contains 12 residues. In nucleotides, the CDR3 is TGTGCCAGCAGTACTCGGACAGGCTTAGCTTTCTTT. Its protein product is CASSTRTGLAFF.

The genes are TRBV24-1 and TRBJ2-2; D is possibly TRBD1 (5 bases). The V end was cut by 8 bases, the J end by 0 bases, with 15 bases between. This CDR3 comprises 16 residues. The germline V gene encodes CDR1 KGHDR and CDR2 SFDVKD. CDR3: CATIIRARANTGELFF. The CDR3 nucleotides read TGTGCCACCATCATCAGGGCTCGAGCGAACACCGGGGAGCTGTTTTTT.

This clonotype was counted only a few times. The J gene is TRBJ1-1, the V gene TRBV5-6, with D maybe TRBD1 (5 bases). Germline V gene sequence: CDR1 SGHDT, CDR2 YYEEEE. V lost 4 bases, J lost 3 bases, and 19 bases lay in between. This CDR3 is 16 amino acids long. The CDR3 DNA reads TGTGCCAGCAGCAGAGACGGTCGGGGCGTATACACTGAAGCTTTCTTT. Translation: CASSRDGRGVYTEAFF. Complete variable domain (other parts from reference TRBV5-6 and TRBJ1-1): DAGVTQSPTHLIKTRGQQVTLRCSPKSGHDTVSWYQQALGQGPQFIFQYYEEEERQRGNFPDRFSGHQFPNYSSELNVNALLLGDSALYLCASSRDGRGVYTEAFFGQGTRLTVV.

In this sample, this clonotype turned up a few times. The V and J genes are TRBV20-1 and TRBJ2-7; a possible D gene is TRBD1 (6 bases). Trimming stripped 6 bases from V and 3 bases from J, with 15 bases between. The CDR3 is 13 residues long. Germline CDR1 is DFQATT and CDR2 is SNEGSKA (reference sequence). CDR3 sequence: CSAPGQNVYEQYF. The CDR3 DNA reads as TGCAGTGCACCGGGACAAAACGTCTACGAGCAGTACTTC.

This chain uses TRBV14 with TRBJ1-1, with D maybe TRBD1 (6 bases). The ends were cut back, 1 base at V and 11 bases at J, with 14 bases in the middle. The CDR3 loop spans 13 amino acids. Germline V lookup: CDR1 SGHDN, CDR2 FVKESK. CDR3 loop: CASSQGTAVDAFF. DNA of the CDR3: TGTGCCAGCAGCCAAGGGACAGCCGTCGATGCTTTCTTT.

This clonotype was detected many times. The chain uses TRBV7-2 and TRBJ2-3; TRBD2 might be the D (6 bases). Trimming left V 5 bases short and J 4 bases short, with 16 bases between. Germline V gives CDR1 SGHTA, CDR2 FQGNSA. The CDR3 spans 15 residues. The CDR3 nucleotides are TGTGCCAGCAGCACCCAATCGGGGGTGGCAGATACGCAGTATTTT. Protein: CASSTQSGVADTQYF. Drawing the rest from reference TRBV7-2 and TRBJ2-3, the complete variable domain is GAGVSQSPSNKVTEKGKDVELRCDPISGHTALYWYRQSLGQGLEFLIYFQGNSAPDKSGLPSDRFSAERTGGSVSTLTIQRTQQEDSAVYLCASSTQSGVADTQYFGPGTRLTVL.

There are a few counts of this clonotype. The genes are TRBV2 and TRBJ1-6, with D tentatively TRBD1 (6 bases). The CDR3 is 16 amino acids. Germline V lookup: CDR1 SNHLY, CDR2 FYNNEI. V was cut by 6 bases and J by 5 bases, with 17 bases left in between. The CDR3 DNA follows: TGTGCCAGCAGGAGGACAGTCGGCTCTGATAATTCACCCCTCCACTTT. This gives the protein CASRRTVGSDNSPLHF.

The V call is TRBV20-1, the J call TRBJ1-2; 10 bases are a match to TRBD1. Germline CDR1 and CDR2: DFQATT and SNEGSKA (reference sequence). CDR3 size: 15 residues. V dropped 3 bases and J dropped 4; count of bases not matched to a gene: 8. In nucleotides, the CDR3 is TGCAGTGCTAGGGGACAGGGGCTATCGTTCTATGGCTACACCTTC. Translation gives CSARGQGLSFYGYTF.

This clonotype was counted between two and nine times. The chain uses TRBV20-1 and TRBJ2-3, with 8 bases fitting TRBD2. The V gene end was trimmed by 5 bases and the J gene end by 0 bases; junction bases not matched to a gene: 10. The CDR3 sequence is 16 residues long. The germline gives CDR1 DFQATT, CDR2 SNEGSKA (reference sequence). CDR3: CSAGPTSGGSTDTQYF. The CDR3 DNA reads TGCAGTGCTGGACCAACTAGCGGTGGCAGCACAGATACGCAGTATTTT.

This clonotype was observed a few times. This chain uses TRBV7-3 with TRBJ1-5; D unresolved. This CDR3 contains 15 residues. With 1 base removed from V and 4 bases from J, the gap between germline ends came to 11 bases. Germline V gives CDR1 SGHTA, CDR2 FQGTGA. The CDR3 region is CASSLSFRGNQPQHF. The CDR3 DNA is TGTGCCAGCAGCTTAAGTTTTCGGGGTAATCAGCCCCAGCATTTT. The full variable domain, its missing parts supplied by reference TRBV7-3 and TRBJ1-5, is GAGVSQTPSNKVTEKGKYVELRCDPISGHTALYWYRQSLGQGPEFLIYFQGTGAADDSGLPNDRFFAVRPEGSVSTLKIQRTERGDSAVYLCASSLSFRGNQPQHFGDGTRLSIL.

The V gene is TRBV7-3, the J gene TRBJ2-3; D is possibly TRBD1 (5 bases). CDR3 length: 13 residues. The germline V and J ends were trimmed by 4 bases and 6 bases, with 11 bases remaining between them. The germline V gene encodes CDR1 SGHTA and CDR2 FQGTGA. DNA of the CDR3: TGTGCCAGCAGCTCCCCTGGGGCGGATACGCAGTATTTT. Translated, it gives CASSSPGADTQYF.

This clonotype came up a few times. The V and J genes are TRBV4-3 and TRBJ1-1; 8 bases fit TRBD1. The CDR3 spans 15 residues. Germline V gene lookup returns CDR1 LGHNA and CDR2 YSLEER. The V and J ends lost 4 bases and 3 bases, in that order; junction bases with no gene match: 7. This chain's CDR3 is CASSPRPGGYTEAFF. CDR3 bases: TGCGCCAGCAGCCCGCGGCCAGGGGGCTACACTGAAGCTTTCTTT.

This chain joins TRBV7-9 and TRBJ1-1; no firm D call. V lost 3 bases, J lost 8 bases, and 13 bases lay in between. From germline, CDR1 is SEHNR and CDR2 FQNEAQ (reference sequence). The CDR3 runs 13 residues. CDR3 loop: CASSFAAGDEAFF. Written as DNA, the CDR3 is TGTGCCAGCAGCTTTGCTGCGGGAGACGAAGCTTTCTTT.

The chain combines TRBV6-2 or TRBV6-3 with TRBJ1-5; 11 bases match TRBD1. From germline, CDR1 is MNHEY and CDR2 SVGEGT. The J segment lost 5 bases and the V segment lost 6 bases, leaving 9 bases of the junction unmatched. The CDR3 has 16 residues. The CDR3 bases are TGTGCCAGCAGCCGCCCCAGGACAGGGGGCGATCAGCCCCAGCATTTT. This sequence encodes CASSRPRTGGDQPQHF.

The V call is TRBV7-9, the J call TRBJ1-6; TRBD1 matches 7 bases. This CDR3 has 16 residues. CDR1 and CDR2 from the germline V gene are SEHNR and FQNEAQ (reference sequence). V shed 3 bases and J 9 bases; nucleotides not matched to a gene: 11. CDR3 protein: CASSFRLSRGGSPLHF. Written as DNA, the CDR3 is TGTGCCAGCAGCTTTCGGTTGTCCAGGGGGGGTTCACCCCTCCACTTT.

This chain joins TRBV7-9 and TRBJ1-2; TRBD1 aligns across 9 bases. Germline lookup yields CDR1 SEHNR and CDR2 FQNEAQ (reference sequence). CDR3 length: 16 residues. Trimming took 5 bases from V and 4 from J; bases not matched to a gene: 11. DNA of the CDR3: TGTGCCAGCAGCCCTATCTGGACAGGGGAAGCCTATGGCTACACCTTC. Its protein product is CASSPIWTGEAYGYTF.

CDR3 region: CASSSGANSPLHF. The CDR3 coding sequence is TGTGCCAGCAGCTCCGGGGCCAATTCACCCCTCCACTTT. The gene calls are TRBV12-3 or TRBV12-4 and TRBJ1-6; D may be TRBD1 (5 bases). The V gene lost 6 bases and the J gene lost 7 bases, with 10 bases spanning the gap. The CDR3 is 13 residues long.

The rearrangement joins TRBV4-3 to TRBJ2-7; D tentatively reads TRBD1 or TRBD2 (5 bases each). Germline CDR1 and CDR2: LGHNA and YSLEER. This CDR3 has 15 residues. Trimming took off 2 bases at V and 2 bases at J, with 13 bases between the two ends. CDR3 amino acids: CASSQYRDPTYEQYF. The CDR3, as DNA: TGCGCCAGCAGCCAATACCGGGACCCCACCTACGAGCAGTACTTC.

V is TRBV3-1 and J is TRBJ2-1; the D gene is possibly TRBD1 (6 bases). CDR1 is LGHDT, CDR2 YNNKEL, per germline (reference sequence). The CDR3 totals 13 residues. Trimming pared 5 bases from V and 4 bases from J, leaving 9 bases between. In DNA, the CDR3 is TGTGCCAGCAGCTCGGACAGATACAATGAGCAGTTCTTC. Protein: CASSSDRYNEQFF.

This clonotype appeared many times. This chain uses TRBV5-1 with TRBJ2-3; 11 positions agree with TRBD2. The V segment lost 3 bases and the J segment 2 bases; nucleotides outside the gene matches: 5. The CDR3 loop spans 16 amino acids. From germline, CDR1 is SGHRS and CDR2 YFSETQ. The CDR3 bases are TGCGCCAGCAGCTCCGGGACTAGCGGTACCACAGATACGCAGTATTTT. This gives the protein CASSSGTSGTTDTQYF.